This TCR beta chain was captured by sequencing in a study of cytomegalovirus exposure and HLA in healthy donors. Findings of the study overall: TCR beta sequences reportedly predicted the HLA-A and HLA-B alleles of most subjects accurately. The study found most TCR sequences rare, yet found some public TCRs in many donors. Equally common other TCR beta chains were less clonally expanded than HLA-associated ones, a later analysis found. It is likely that the observed cluster of highly shared sequence variants was a sequencing artifact.

60 Vbeta and 13 Jbeta primers were used in PCR. Measured with immunoSEQ multiplex PCR; TCRdb has only the in-frame clones, and not every one. The data show 95,000 to 100,000 clones, 60% to 85% seen once. Notes on this clone: Its antigen is as yet unknown.

The V gene's germline CDR1 is SEHNR and CDR2 FQNEAQ (reference sequence). This CDR3 contains 14 residues. J gave up 2 bases and V 1 base, and 1 base lay outside the gene matches. The chain combines TRBV7-9 with TRBJ2-5; 7 bases line up with TRBD1. The sequencing sample was made of PBMCs. The clonotype was recovered from a man in his 60s in good health and CMV-seropositive. CDR3 residues: CASSLGGQQETQYF. The CDR3 DNA reads TGTGCCAGCAGCTTAGGGGGACAGCAAGAGACCCAGTACTTC.